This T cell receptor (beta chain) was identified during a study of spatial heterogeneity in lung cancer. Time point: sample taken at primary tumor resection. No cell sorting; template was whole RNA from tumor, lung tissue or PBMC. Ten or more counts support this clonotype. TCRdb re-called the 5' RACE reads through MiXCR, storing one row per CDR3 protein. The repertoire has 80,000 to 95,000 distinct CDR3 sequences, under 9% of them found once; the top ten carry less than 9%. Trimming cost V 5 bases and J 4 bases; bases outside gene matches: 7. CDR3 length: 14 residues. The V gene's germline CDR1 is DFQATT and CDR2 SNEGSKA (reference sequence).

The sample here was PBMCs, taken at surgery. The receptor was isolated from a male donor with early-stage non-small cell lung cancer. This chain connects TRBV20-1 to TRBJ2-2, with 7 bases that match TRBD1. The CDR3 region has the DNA TGCAGTGCTCGTACAGGGGATGGCACCGGGGAGCTGTTTTTT. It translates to CSARTGDGTGELFF.